This T cell receptor (beta chain) was captured in a study of blood T cells in healthy people across ages. Through a sample-barcoded 5' primer and a J-beta primer mix, a second PCR was run for 7 to 11 cycles. MiXCR, run by TCRdb on the 5' RACE reads, gives a single entry per CDR3 protein. Of under 850,000 distinct CDR3 sequences listed, under 40% are singletons. V was pared by 5 bases and J by 7 bases, with 23 bases between. Germline-derived CDR1 and CDR2 are SEHNR and FQNEAQ (reference sequence). The CDR3 is made up of 16 amino acids. Sample: blood. This clonotype was obtained from a man younger than 30 in good health. This chain uses TRBV7-9 with TRBJ2-5, with a tentative D call TRBD1 (6 bases). CDR3 residues: CASSPPRDKIFGTQYF. The CDR3 DNA is TGTGCCAGCAGCCCCCCCCGGGACAAGATTTTTGGGACCCAGTACTTC.